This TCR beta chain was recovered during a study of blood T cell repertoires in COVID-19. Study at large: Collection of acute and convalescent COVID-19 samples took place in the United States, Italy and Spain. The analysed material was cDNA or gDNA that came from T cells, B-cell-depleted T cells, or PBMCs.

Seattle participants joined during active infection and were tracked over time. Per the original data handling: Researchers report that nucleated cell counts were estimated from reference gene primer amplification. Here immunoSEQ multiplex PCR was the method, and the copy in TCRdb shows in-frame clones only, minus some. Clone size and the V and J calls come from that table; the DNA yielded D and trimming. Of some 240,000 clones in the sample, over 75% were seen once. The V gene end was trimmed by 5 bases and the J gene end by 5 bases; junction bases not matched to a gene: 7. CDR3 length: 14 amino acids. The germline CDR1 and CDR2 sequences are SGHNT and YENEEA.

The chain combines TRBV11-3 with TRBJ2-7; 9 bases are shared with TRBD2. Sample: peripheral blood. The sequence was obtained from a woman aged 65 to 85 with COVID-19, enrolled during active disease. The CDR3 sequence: CASSSSGSFHEQYF. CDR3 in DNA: TGTGCCAGCAGCAGTAGCGGGAGTTTCCACGAGCAGTACTTC.